This TCR beta chain originates from a study of blood T cells in healthy people across ages. Study-wide findings and caveats: Significant beta diversity loss was already apparent by age roughly 38, declining roughly linearly.

The CDR3 is 14 amino acids. Trimming stripped 2 bases from V and 4 bases from J, with 9 bases between. Germline loops: CDR1 SGHTA, CDR2 FQGNSA. PCR was performed a second time for about 7 to 12 cycles using a sample-barcoded 5' primer and a J-beta primer mix. TCRdb processed the 5' RACE reads anew with MiXCR; each CDR3 protein has one entry. The sample lists hundreds of thousands of distinct CDR3 sequences, 40% to 45% occurring once. This clonotype was observed a few times. The antigen is undetermined. Isolation per sample recovered at least 6.5 million PBMCs. The chain combines TRBV7-2 with TRBJ1-5; a weak D match, TRBD1 (6 bases). The sequencing sample was made of blood. This clonotype originated in an elderly man in good health. The DNA for the CDR3 is TGTGCCAGCAGCTTACAGGGGAGAAATCAGCCCCAGCATTTT. Residues: CASSLQGRNQPQHF.